This note documents a single T cell receptor (beta chain) sequence. No antigen is known for it. No clone much larger than this one lies a single base away; base qualities are absent. The data derive from a study of technical replicates of blood from a few donors (dated by TCRdb to about 2017). The library was obtained by the immunoSEQ multiplex PCR assay. TCRdb's version of the immuneACCESS table is confined to in-frame rearrangements and falls short of the full clone set. An unresolved V gene accounts for under half of the shortfall where checked; the remainder is of unknown origin. Here the sample has approximately 81,000 clones; around 95% occur a single time. 0.36% of the sample rests with the top ten. The germline V gene specifies MNHNS as CDR1 and SASEGT as CDR2. Inclusive of the bounding cysteine and phenylalanine, the CDR3 is 15 residues long. The CDR3 DNA has 45 bases and is translated from base 1. V is reduced by 2 bases and J by 4 bases, leaving a spacing of 11 bases between them.

Sequenced sample: T cells isolated from PBMCs. Rearrangement joined TRBV6-1 to TRBJ1-4; a tentative D match to TRBD1 spans 6 bases. This receptor was taken from a human donor in good health. The CDR3 protein is CASSEPGHINEKLFF. The nucleotides are TGTGCCAGCAGTGAACCGGGACACATTAATGAAAAACTGTTTTTT.